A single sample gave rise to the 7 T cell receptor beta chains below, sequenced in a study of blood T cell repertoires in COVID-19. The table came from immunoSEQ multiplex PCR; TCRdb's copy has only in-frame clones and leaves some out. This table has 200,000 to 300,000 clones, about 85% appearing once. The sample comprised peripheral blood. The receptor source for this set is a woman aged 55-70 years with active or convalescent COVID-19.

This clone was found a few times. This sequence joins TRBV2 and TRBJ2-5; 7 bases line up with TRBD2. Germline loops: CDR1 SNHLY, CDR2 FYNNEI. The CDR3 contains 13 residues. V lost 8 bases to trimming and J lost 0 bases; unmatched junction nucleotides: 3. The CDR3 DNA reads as TGTGCCAGCGTGGGGGGGGACCAAGAGACCCAGTACTTC. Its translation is CASVGGDQETQYF.

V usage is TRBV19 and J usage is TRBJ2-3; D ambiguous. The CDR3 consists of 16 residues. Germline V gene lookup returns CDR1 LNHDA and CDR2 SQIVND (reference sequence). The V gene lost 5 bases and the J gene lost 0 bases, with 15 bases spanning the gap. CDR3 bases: TGTGCCAGTAGTGCGAGACTGAGTTCTAGCACAGATACGCAGTATTTT. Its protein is CASSARLSSSTDTQYF.

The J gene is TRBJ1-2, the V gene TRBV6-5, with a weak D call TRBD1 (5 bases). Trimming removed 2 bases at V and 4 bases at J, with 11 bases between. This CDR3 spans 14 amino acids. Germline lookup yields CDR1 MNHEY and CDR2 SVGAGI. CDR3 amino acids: CASSYGGEGYGYTF. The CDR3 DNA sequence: TGTGCCAGCAGTTACGGGGGGGAGGGCTATGGCTACACCTTC.

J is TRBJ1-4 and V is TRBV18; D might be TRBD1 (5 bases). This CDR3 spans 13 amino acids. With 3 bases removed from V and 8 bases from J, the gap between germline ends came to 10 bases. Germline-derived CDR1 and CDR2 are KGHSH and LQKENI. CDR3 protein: CASSPSGNEKLFF. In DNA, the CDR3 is TGTGCCAGCTCACCGTCAGGGAACGAAAAACTGTTTTTT.

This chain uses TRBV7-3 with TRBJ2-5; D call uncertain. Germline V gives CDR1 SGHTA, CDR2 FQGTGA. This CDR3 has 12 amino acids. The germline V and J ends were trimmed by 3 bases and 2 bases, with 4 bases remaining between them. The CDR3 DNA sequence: TGTGCCAGCAGCTTCCTACAAGAGACCCAGTACTTC. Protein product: CASSFLQETQYF.

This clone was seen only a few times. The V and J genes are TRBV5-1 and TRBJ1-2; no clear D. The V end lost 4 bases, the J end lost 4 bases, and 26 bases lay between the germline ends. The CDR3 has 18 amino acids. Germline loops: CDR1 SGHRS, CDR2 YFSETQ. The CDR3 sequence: CASSPGGVAVTPFYGYTF. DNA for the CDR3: TGCGCCAGCAGCCCCGGCGGTGTTGCGGTTACTCCTTTCTATGGCTACACCTTC.

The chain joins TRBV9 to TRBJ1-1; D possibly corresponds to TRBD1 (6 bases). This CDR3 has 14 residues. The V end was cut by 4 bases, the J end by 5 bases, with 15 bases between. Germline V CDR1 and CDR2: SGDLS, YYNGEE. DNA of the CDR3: TGTGCCAGCAGCACCAGGGACAAGCCGACTGAAGCTTTCTTT. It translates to CASSTRDKPTEAFF. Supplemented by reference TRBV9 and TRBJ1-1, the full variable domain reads DSGVTQTPKHLITATGQRVTLRCSPRSGDLSVYWYQQSLDQGLQFLIQYYNGEERAKGNILERFSAQQFPDLHSELNLSSLELGDSALYFCASSTRDKPTEAFFGQGTRLTVV.